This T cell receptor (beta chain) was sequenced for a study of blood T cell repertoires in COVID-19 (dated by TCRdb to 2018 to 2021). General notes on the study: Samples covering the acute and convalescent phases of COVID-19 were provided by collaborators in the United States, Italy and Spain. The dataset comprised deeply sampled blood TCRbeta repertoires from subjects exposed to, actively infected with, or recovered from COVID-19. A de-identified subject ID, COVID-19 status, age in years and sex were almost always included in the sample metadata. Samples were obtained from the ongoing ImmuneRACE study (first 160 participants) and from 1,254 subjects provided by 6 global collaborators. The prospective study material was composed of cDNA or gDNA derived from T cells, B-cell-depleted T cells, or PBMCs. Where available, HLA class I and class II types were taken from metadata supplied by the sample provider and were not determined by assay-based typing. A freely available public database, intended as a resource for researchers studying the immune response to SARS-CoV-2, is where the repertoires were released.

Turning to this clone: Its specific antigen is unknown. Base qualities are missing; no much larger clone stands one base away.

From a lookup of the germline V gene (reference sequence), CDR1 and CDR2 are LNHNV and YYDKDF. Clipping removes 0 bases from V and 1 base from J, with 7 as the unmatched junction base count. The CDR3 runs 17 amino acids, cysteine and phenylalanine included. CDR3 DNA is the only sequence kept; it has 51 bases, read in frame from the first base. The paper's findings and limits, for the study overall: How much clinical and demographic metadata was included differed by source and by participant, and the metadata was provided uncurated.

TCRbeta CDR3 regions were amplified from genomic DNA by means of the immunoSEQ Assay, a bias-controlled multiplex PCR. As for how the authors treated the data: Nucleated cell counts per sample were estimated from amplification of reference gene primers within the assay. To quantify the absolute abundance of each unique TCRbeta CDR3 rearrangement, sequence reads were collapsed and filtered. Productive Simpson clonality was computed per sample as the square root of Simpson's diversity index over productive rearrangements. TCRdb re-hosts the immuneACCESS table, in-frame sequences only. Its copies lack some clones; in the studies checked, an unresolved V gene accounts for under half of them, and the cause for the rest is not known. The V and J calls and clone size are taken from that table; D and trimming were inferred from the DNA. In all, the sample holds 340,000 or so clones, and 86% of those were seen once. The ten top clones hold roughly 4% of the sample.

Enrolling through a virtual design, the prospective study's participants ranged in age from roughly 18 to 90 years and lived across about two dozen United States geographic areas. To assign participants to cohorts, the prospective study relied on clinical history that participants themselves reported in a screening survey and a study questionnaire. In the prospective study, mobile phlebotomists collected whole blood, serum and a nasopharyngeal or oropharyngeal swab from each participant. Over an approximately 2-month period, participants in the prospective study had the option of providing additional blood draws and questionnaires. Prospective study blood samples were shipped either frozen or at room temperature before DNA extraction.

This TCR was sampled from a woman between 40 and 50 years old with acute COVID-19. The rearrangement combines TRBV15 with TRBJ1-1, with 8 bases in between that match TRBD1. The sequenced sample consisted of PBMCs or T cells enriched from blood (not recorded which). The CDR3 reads CATSRDSVDRENTEAFF. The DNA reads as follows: TGTGCCACCAGCAGAGATAGTGTGGACAGGGAGAACACTGAAGCTTTCTTT.